This is a list of T cell receptor beta chains from one sample in a study of cytomegalovirus exposure and HLA in healthy donors. Measured with immunoSEQ multiplex PCR; TCRdb has only the in-frame clones, and not every one. Found here are about 140,000 clones, about 80% of them singletons; the top ten hold roughly 1.4%. Sequenced input: PBMCs. These receptors were obtained from a man aged 25-40 years in good health and CMV-seropositive. CDR3s include the opening cysteine and the closing phenylalanine or tryptophan. D genes are given only for firm matches. Clone size is not always given. Where it is, it says once, few, many or a class for expanded clones.

d_call: -; j_call: TRBJ1-1; v_call: TRBV28; clone_size: -; cdr3_nt: TGTGCCAGCAGTTTTTCAGTTACCATGAACACTGAAGCTTTCTTT; cdr3_aa: CASSFSVTMNTEAFF
d_call: -; j_call: TRBJ2-3; v_call: TRBV2; clone_size: -; cdr3_nt: TGTGCCAGCAGGACGTTTGGGGGGGCCTCAGATACGCAGTATTTT; cdr3_aa: CASRTFGGASDTQYF
d_call: -; j_call: TRBJ1-1; v_call: TRBV13; clone_size: -; cdr3_nt: TGTGCCAGCAGCTTAGGGGGGCGGACTGAAGCTTTCTTT; cdr3_aa: CASSLGGRTEAFF
d_call: -; j_call: TRBJ2-1; v_call: TRBV30; clone_size: -; cdr3_nt: TGTGCCTGGAGTGGGCCCAATGAGCAGTTCTTC; cdr3_aa: CAWSGPNEQFF
d_call: TRBD1; j_call: TRBJ1-1; v_call: TRBV5-6; clone_size: few; cdr3_nt: TGTGCCAGCAGCGCTTCGGACAGGGGGGTTGAAGCTTTCTTT; cdr3_aa: CASSASDRGVEAFF
d_call: TRBD1; j_call: TRBJ2-7; v_call: TRBV2; clone_size: -; cdr3_nt: TGTGCCAGCAGTGCCCGGGACAGGGGGGCCTACGAGCAGTACTTC; cdr3_aa: CASSARDRGAYEQYF
d_call: TRBD1; j_call: TRBJ1-2; v_call: TRBV29-1; clone_size: -; cdr3_nt: TGCAGCGTTGATCAAACCGGGACAGCCTATGGCTACACCTTC; cdr3_aa: CSVDQTGTAYGYTF
d_call: -; j_call: TRBJ2-5; v_call: TRBV28; clone_size: -; cdr3_nt: TGTGCCAGCAGTTGGGAGCAGGGGGGCCAAGAGACCCAGTACTTC; cdr3_aa: CASSWEQGGQETQYF
d_call: TRBD1; j_call: TRBJ1-1; v_call: TRBV30; clone_size: -; cdr3_nt: TGTGCCTGGAGTGTACAGGGGGACACTGAAGCTTTCTTT; cdr3_aa: CAWSVQGDTEAFF
d_call: -; j_call: TRBJ2-1; v_call: TRBV6-1; clone_size: -; cdr3_nt: TGTGCCAGCAGTGTCACAAGCTCCTACAATGAGCAGTTCTTC; cdr3_aa: CASSVTSSYNEQFF
d_call: TRBD2; j_call: TRBJ2-3; v_call: TRBV7-6; clone_size: -; cdr3_nt: TGTGCCAGCAGCTTATTCCCGGCTAGCGGTAGCACAGATACGCAGTATTTT; cdr3_aa: CASSLFPASGSTDTQYF
d_call: TRBD2; j_call: TRBJ2-3; v_call: TRBV18; clone_size: -; cdr3_nt: TGTGCCAGCTCACCGGACGCGGGAGGCCCAGATACGCAGTATTTT; cdr3_aa: CASSPDAGGPDTQYF
d_call: -; j_call: TRBJ2-5; v_call: TRBV27; clone_size: -; cdr3_nt: TGTGCCAGCAGTTTCCGGAGGGGAGGAGAGACCCAGTACTTC; cdr3_aa: CASSFRRGGETQYF
d_call: TRBD2; j_call: TRBJ2-7; v_call: TRBV29-1; clone_size: -; cdr3_nt: TGCAGCGTCGTAGCGGGTTCGTACGAGCAGTACTTC; cdr3_aa: CSVVAGSYEQYF
d_call: -; j_call: TRBJ2-6; v_call: TRBV11-1; clone_size: once; cdr3_nt: TGTGCCAGCAGCTTTGGCAGCTCTGGGGCCAACGTCCTGACTTTC; cdr3_aa: CASSFGSSGANVLTF
d_call: TRBD2; j_call: TRBJ2-1; v_call: TRBV5-1; clone_size: -; cdr3_nt: TGCGCCAGCAGCCCCCGGACTAGCGGGGGCAATGAGCAGTTCTTC; cdr3_aa: CASSPRTSGGNEQFF
d_call: -; j_call: TRBJ2-7; v_call: TRBV4-1; clone_size: -; cdr3_nt: TGCGCCAGCAGCCAAGATCGGGGCTACGAGCAGTACTTC; cdr3_aa: CASSQDRGYEQYF
d_call: -; j_call: TRBJ2-1; v_call: TRBV9; clone_size: few; cdr3_nt: TGTGCCAGCAGCGTAGGAGGAGGGGGGGCTGAGCAGTTCTTC; cdr3_aa: CASSVGGGGAEQFF
d_call: -; j_call: TRBJ2-3; v_call: TRBV6-5; clone_size: few; cdr3_nt: TGTGCCAGCAGCCCCCGATCGGGTACGCAGTATTTT; cdr3_aa: CASSPRSGTQYF
d_call: -; j_call: TRBJ2-3; v_call: TRBV5-1; clone_size: -; cdr3_nt: TGCGCCAGCAGCTTCGAGCAAACAGATACGCAGTATTTT; cdr3_aa: CASSFEQTDTQYF
d_call: -; j_call: TRBJ1-3; v_call: TRBV25-1; clone_size: -; cdr3_nt: TGTGCCAGCAGTGAATGGCCCAGCTCTGGAAACACCATATATTTT; cdr3_aa: CASSEWPSSGNTIYF
d_call: -; j_call: TRBJ1-1; v_call: TRBV27; clone_size: -; cdr3_nt: TGTGCCAGCAGTCGCCGGGAGGTCACTGAAGCTTTCTTT; cdr3_aa: CASSRREVTEAFF
d_call: -; j_call: TRBJ1-6; v_call: TRBV7-6; clone_size: -; cdr3_nt: TGTGCCAGCAGCTTAGCGGGGGCCTCCTCCCCCCTCCACTTT; cdr3_aa: CASSLAGASSPLHF
d_call: TRBD1; j_call: TRBJ1-5; v_call: TRBV7-3; clone_size: few; cdr3_nt: TGTGCCAGCAGCCCACAGGGGAATCAGCCCCAGCATTTT; cdr3_aa: CASSPQGNQPQHF
d_call: -; j_call: TRBJ2-7; v_call: TRBV11-1; clone_size: -; cdr3_nt: TGTGCCAGCAGCTTAGTTGAGGTTCTAACGGGAGCGGTGGGTGAGCAGTACTTC; cdr3_aa: CASSLVEVLTGAVGEQYF
d_call: -; j_call: TRBJ2-7; v_call: TRBV4-2; clone_size: -; cdr3_nt: TGTGCCAGCAGCCAAGAAATCACACGGGTTTACGAGCAGCACTTC; cdr3_aa: CASSQEITRVYEQHF
d_call: -; j_call: TRBJ1-2; v_call: TRBV7-2; clone_size: -; cdr3_nt: TGTGCCAGCAGCACACTCGGGGACACCTTAAATTACACCTTC; cdr3_aa: CASSTLGDTLNYTF
d_call: TRBD1; j_call: TRBJ2-7; v_call: TRBV7-2; clone_size: -; cdr3_nt: TGTGCCAGCAGCGCCCTACCGGGACAGAGCTACGAGCAGTACTTC; cdr3_aa: CASSALPGQSYEQYF
d_call: TRBD1; j_call: TRBJ1-1; v_call: TRBV6-5; clone_size: few; cdr3_nt: TGTGCCAGCAGTTACTCGAGGGGGCTAGGTAGGACTGAAGCTTTCTTT; cdr3_aa: CASSYSRGLGRTEAFF
d_call: TRBD2; j_call: TRBJ2-3; v_call: TRBV6-5; clone_size: once; cdr3_nt: TGTGCCAGCAGTTCCGGTCAACACGGGGGGTTTACGCAGTATTTT; cdr3_aa: CASSSGQHGGFTQYF
d_call: -; j_call: TRBJ1-5; v_call: TRBV28; clone_size: -; cdr3_nt: TGTGCCAGCAGCTCAGAGGCAGAATATAGCAATCAGCCCCAGCATTTT; cdr3_aa: CASSSEAEYSNQPQHF
d_call: TRBD1; j_call: TRBJ1-1; v_call: TRBV7-9; clone_size: -; cdr3_nt: TGTTCCAGCAGCCACGCCGGGACAGGTTACACTGAAGCTTTCTTT; cdr3_aa: CSSSHAGTGYTEAFF
d_call: TRBD2; j_call: TRBJ2-7; v_call: TRBV18; clone_size: -; cdr3_nt: TGTGCCAGCTCACCCGGGACTAGCTTCCACGAGCAGTACTTC; cdr3_aa: CASSPGTSFHEQYF
d_call: -; j_call: TRBJ1-5; v_call: TRBV2; clone_size: -; cdr3_nt: TGTGCCAGCAGATCCCACCGGGGAGGCGGCAATCAGCCCCAGCATTTT; cdr3_aa: CASRSHRGGGNQPQHF
d_call: TRBD1; j_call: TRBJ1-5; v_call: TRBV19; clone_size: -; cdr3_nt: TGTGCCAGTAGTACGAAGGGGACAGGGGGCTCGAAACAGCCCCAGCATTTT; cdr3_aa: CASSTKGTGGSKQPQHF
d_call: TRBD2; j_call: TRBJ2-5; v_call: TRBV7-2; clone_size: -; cdr3_nt: TGTGCCAGCAGCTCCTTCCTAGCGGGAGATCGGGAGACCCAGTACTTC; cdr3_aa: CASSSFLAGDRETQYF
d_call: TRBD2; j_call: TRBJ2-3; v_call: TRBV5-5; clone_size: -; cdr3_nt: TGTGCCAGCAGCTATCCGGGACTAGCAGCAGATACGCAGTATTTT; cdr3_aa: CASSYPGLAADTQYF
d_call: TRBD1; j_call: TRBJ1-1; v_call: TRBV6-5; clone_size: few; cdr3_nt: TGTGCCAGCAGTTTGACAGGGGGCAGCGGCGCCACTGAAGCTTTCTTT; cdr3_aa: CASSLTGGSGATEAFF
d_call: -; j_call: TRBJ2-7; v_call: TRBV6-1; clone_size: -; cdr3_nt: TGTGCCAGCAGTGAGCGGGCAGGGGGGCGCGCAGAGCAGTACTTC; cdr3_aa: CASSERAGGRAEQYF
d_call: TRBD1; j_call: TRBJ2-7; v_call: TRBV10-3; clone_size: -; cdr3_nt: TGTGCCATCCGGGACAGGACATACGAGCAGTACTTC; cdr3_aa: CAIRDRTYEQYF
d_call: TRBD1; j_call: TRBJ2-6; v_call: TRBV18; clone_size: once; cdr3_nt: TGTGCCAGCTCACCACAAGTGTCCGTGACAGGGTCTGGGGCCAACGTCCTGACTTTC; cdr3_aa: CASSPQVSVTGSGANVLTF
d_call: TRBD2; j_call: TRBJ2-3; v_call: TRBV2; clone_size: -; cdr3_nt: TGTGCCAGCAGTCTAGCGGGGGGGCCATATACGCAGTATTTT; cdr3_aa: CASSLAGGPYTQYF
d_call: -; j_call: TRBJ1-2; v_call: TRBV6-1; clone_size: -; cdr3_nt: TGTGCCAGCAGTGCCGGACAAGGGGTGTATGGCTACACCTTC; cdr3_aa: CASSAGQGVYGYTF
d_call: TRBD2; j_call: TRBJ2-6; v_call: TRBV28; clone_size: -; cdr3_nt: TGTGCCAGCAGTGGTGGTAGCGGGAGGGCCGGCTCTGGGGCCAACGTCCTGACTTTC; cdr3_aa: CASSGGSGRAGSGANVLTF
d_call: -; j_call: TRBJ2-5; v_call: TRBV19; clone_size: -; cdr3_nt: TGTGCCAGTAGTATAGATCGAAACCCAGTAACGACCCAGTACTTC; cdr3_aa: CASSIDRNPVTTQYF
d_call: TRBD1; j_call: TRBJ2-7; v_call: TRBV6-5; clone_size: -; cdr3_nt: TGTGCCAGCAGTTACTCCCAGGGGGCTTCCTACGAGCAGTACTTC; cdr3_aa: CASSYSQGASYEQYF
d_call: -; j_call: TRBJ1-5; v_call: TRBV4-1; clone_size: -; cdr3_nt: TGCGCCAGCAGCTCCCGGGACAATATTAATCAGCCCCAGCATTTT; cdr3_aa: CASSSRDNINQPQHF
d_call: TRBD1; j_call: TRBJ1-4; v_call: TRBV6-1; clone_size: -; cdr3_nt: TGTGCCAGCAGTGAAAGGACAGGGAGTTTGGAAAAACTGTTTTTT; cdr3_aa: CASSERTGSLEKLFF
d_call: -; j_call: TRBJ1-5; v_call: TRBV7-8; clone_size: -; cdr3_nt: TGTGCCAGCAGCCCGCGGCGGGTAAGCAATCAGCCCCAGCATTTT; cdr3_aa: CASSPRRVSNQPQHF
d_call: -; j_call: TRBJ1-5; v_call: TRBV7-2; clone_size: -; cdr3_nt: TGTGCCAGCAGCCCTAGCGGCCGGTTTAATCAGCCCCAGCATTTT; cdr3_aa: CASSPSGRFNQPQHF
d_call: -; j_call: TRBJ2-7; v_call: TRBV28; clone_size: -; cdr3_nt: TGTGCCAGCAACACTGGGCACACCTACGAGCAGTACTTC; cdr3_aa: CASNTGHTYEQYF
d_call: -; j_call: TRBJ2-3; v_call: TRBV30; clone_size: few; cdr3_nt: TGTGCCTGGAGGGGTACTAAGGGCACAGATACGCAGTATTTT; cdr3_aa: CAWRGTKGTDTQYF